This TCR beta chain was found in a study of CD8+CD57+ T cells in acquired aplastic anemia. Study context: Quantities of DNA derived from sorted CD4+ and CD8+ cells averaged roughly 3 ug. Healthy donors averaged around 10 million reads for CD4+ cells.

Per germline, CDR1 SGHVS and CDR2 FNYEAQ. Trimming removed 5 bases at V and 9 bases at J, with 18 bases between. The CDR3 runs 14 residues. A single count supports this clonotype. The target antigen is unknown. The study's findings and limits: The CD8+ Simpson's diversity of patients and controls was not significantly different.

The study profiled TCR beta VDJ and CDR3 using genomic DNA as template. Via MiXCR, TCRdb re-called the reads, giving one row per CDR3 protein. Among roughly 420,000 distinct CDR3 sequences listed, roughly 64% were seen once. This chain links TRBV7-6 with TRBJ2-3, with D tentatively TRBD2 (6 bases). The TCR sequence derives from a human donor in good health, serving as a control. Input material: sorted CD4+, CD8+, or CD8+CD57+ T cells (not recorded which) from PBMCs. The CDR3 nucleotides read TGTGCCAGCAGCCCCGAGGGACTCAACACGACGCAGTATTTT. This encodes CASSPEGLNTTQYF.